This entry lists 15 T cell receptor beta chains sequenced from one sample in a study of cytotoxic CD8 clonotypes in ibrutinib-treated CLL. TCRdb keeps only in-frame clones here, not all; method: immunoSEQ multiplex PCR. The table shows fewer than 150,000 clones, with around four fifths occurring only once. The sample consisted of PBMCs, taken after 24 months of ibrutinib treatment. These TCRs come from a human donor with chronic lymphocytic leukemia.

This clone was seen more than once but under ten times. This chain joins TRBV7-6 and TRBJ2-7; D is possibly TRBD1 (6 bases). This CDR3 is built from 14 residues. Trimming cost V 1 base and J 4 bases, with 11 bases left between them. The germline CDR1 and CDR2 sequences are SGHVS and FNYEAQ. CDR3 sequence: CASSLVGTTYEQYF. DNA of the CDR3: TGTGCCAGCAGCTTAGTTGGGACAACGTACGAGCAGTACTTC.

The V and J genes are TRBV7-3 and TRBJ1-2; no firm D call. The CDR3 has 15 residues. CDR1 and CDR2 (germline): SGHTA, FQGTGA. Trimming took 5 bases from V and 2 from J, leaving 15 bases between them. The chain's CDR3 is CASSPGPRLNYGYTF. In DNA form, the CDR3 reads TGTGCCAGCAGCCCAGGACCCAGGTTGAACTATGGCTACACCTTC.

The rearrangement links TRBV2 to TRBJ2-7; 7 bases are a match to TRBD1. The V segment lost 4 bases and the J segment 4 bases; nucleotides outside the gene matches: 7. The CDR3 is made up of 14 amino acids. Germline V CDR1 and CDR2: SNHLY, FYNNEI. CDR3 in DNA: TGTGCCAGCAGTGCGGGACAGTTCGATTACGAGCAGTACTTC. It is translated as CASSAGQFDYEQYF.

The CDR3 sequence: CASSEMTGDGYGYTF. As DNA, the CDR3 is TGCGCCAGCAGTGAGATGACAGGGGACGGCTATGGCTACACCTTC. The chain has TRBV10-2 and TRBJ1-2, with 8 positions matching TRBD1. The V and J ends lost 2 bases and 4 bases, in that order; junction bases with no gene match: 6. The CDR3 sequence is 15 residues long. Per the germline V gene, CDR1 is WSHSY and CDR2 is SAAADI.

In its sample, this clone was seen a few times. V and J are TRBV6-1 and TRBJ1-2; a weak D match, TRBD1 (6 bases). Germline-derived CDR1 and CDR2 are MNHNS and SASEGT. This CDR3 is built from 13 residues. Trimming pared 7 bases from V and 7 bases from J, leaving 16 bases between. DNA of the CDR3: TGTGCCAGCACGCTCTTACAGGGCTTTGGCTACACCTTC. The encoded protein is CASTLLQGFGYTF.

The genes are TRBV2 and TRBJ2-7, with D hard to call. Trimming cost V 3 bases and J 4 bases, with 10 bases left between them. This CDR3 is 13 amino acids long. Looked up from germline, CDR1 is SNHLY and CDR2 is FYNNEI. CDR3 amino acids: CASSDTLRYEQYF. In nucleotides, the CDR3 is TGTGCCAGCAGTGATACATTGCGGTACGAGCAGTACTTC.

The CDR3 nucleotides are TGTGCCAGTAGATGGACGGATCATATCTCCTACGAGCAGTACTTC. Translation gives CASRWTDHISYEQYF. The chain uses TRBV19 and TRBJ2-7; the D is unclear. V was trimmed by 6 bases and J by 0 bases, leaving 15 bases between them. Germline V CDR1 and CDR2: LNHDA, SQIVND (reference sequence). The CDR3 extends over 15 amino acids.

The V and J genes are TRBV10-3 and TRBJ1-5; possibly TRBD1 for D (5 bases). Trimming shortened V by 10 bases and J by 3 bases, and 19 bases separated the two germline ends. This CDR3 region has 15 residues. The V gene's germline CDR1 is ENHRY and CDR2 SYGVKD. CDR3 region: CATSVGRGLNQPQHF. The CDR3, as DNA: TGTGCCACGTCTGTTGGCCGGGGACTCAATCAGCCCCAGCATTTT.

Here the CDR3 DNA reads TGTGCCAGCAGTTTAGGGGCCCAGGGGCCTAATTCACCCCTCCACTTT. It is translated as CASSLGAQGPNSPLHF. J is TRBJ1-6 and V is TRBV27, with D maybe TRBD1 (6 bases). CDR1 is MNHEY and CDR2 is SMNVEV in the germline V gene (reference sequence). The CDR3 contains 16 residues. Trimming pared 2 bases from V and 6 bases from J, leaving 14 bases between.

This sequence joins TRBV25-1 and TRBJ1-4, with D perhaps matching TRBD1 (6 bases). CDR1 is MGHDK and CDR2 is SYGVNS in the germline V gene. The CDR3 loop spans 14 amino acids. The germline V and J ends were trimmed by 2 bases and 15 bases, with 19 bases remaining between them. The CDR3 here is CASSEGGAPDRMFF. CDR3 sequence (DNA): TGTGCCAGCAGTGAAGGGGGGGCCCCCGATAGGATGTTTTTT.

The chain employs TRBV6-1 and TRBJ2-1, with 10 positions matching TRBD1. Per the germline V gene, CDR1 is MNHNS and CDR2 is SASEGT. The length of the CDR3 is 14 residues. V lost 6 bases and J lost 6; bases outside the gene matches: 5. The CDR3 nucleotides are TGTGCCAGCAGCGACCGGGACAGGGGCAATGAGCAGTTCTTC. It yields the protein CASSDRDRGNEQFF.

The rearrangement links TRBV7-3 to TRBJ2-5, with 7 bases identical to TRBD2. Germline V lookup: CDR1 SGHTA, CDR2 FQGTGA. CDR3 length: 16 amino acids. V trimming: 5 bases; J trimming: 2 bases; junction bases outside the gene matches: 11. The CDR3 protein is CASSQRAGLGQETQYF. The CDR3 nucleotides are TGTGCCAGCAGCCAACGAGCGGGGCTTGGGCAAGAGACCCAGTACTTC.

This chain connects TRBV7-3 to TRBJ1-5, with 9 bases matching TRBD1. V lost 5 bases to trimming and J lost 6 bases; unmatched junction nucleotides: 11. This CDR3 spans 16 amino acids. Germline-derived CDR1 and CDR2 are SGHTA and FQGTGA. Here the CDR3 reads CASSRRDRVTTQPQHF. In DNA form, the CDR3 reads TGTGCCAGCAGCCGTAGGGACAGGGTAACGACTCAGCCCCAGCATTTT.

The chain carries TRBV19 and TRBJ2-4; 7 nucleotides align to TRBD1. V lost 5 bases and J lost 7; bases outside the gene matches: 8. The CDR3 consists of 14 residues. From germline, CDR1 is LNHDA and CDR2 SQIVND (reference sequence). The CDR3, as DNA: TGTGCCAGTAGTGCATGGGACAGACTCAACATTCAGTACTTC. Its translation is CASSAWDRLNIQYF.

In this sample, this clone turned up once. V and J are TRBV4-1 and TRBJ2-7; D uncertain. V lost 0 bases, J lost 3 bases, and 9 bases lay in between. In germline, CDR1 is MGHRA, CDR2 YSYEKL. The CDR3 loop spans 14 amino acids. DNA of the CDR3: TGCGCCAGCAGCCAAGATGACAACCGCTACGAGCAGTACTTC. Its protein is CASSQDDNRYEQYF.